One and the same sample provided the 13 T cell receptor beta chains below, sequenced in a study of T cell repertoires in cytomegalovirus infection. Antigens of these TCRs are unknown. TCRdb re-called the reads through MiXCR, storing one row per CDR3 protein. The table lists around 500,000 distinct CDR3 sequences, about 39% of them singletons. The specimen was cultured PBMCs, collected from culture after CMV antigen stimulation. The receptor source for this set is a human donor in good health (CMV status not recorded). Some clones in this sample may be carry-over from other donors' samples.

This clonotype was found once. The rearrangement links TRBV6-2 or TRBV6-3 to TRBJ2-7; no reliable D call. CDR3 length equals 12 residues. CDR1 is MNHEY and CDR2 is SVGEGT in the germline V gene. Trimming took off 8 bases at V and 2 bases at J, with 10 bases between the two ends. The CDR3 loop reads CASAEWAYEQYF. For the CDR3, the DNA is TGTGCCAGCGCAGAGTGGGCCTACGAGCAGTACTTC.

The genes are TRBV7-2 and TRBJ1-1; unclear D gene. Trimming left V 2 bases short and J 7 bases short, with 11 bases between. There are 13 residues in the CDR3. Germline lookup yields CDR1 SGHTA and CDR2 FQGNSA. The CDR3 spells CASSLLSGYEAFF. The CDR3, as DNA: TGTGCCAGCAGCTTATTATCCGGGTATGAAGCTTTCTTT.

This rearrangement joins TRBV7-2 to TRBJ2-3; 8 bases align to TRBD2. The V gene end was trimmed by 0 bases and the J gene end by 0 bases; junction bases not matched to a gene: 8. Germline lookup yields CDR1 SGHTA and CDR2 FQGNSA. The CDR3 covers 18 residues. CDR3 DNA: TGTGCCAGCAGCTTAGCAACAATCGGGAGGGCTAGCACAGATACGCAGTATTTT. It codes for CASSLATIGRASTDTQYF.

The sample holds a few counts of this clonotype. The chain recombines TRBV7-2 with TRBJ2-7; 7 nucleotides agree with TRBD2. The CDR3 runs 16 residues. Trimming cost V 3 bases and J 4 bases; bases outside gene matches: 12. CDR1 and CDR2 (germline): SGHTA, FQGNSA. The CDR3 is CASSFGPPGGSYEQYF. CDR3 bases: TGTGCCAGCAGCTTTGGGCCCCCGGGGGGTTCGTACGAGCAGTACTTC.

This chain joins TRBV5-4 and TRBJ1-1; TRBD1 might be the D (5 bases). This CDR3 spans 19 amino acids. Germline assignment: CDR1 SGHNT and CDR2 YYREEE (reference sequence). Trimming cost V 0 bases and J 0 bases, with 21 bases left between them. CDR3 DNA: TGTGCCAGCAGCTTGGTTTATGGGACCACCATCTACATGAACACTGAAGCTTTCTTT. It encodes CASSLVYGTTIYMNTEAFF.

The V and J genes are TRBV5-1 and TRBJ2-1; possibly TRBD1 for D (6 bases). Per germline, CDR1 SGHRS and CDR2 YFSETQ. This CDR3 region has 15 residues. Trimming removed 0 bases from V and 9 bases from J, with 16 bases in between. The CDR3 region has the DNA TGCGCCAGCAGCTTGGGGTACAGGGAAACTAGTGAGCAGTTCTTC. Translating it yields CASSLGYRETSEQFF.

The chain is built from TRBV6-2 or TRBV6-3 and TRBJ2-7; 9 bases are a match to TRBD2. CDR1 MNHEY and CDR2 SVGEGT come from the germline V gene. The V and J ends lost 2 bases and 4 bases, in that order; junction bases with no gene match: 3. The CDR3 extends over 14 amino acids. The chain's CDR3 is CASSYALAGYEQYF. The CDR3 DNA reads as TGTGCCAGCAGTTACGCGCTAGCGGGATACGAGCAGTACTTC.

Here the CDR3 reads CASSYSTAAREQYF. In nucleotides, the CDR3 is TGTGCCAGCAGTTACTCAACCGCCGCTCGAGAGCAGTACTTC. The genes are TRBV6-6 and TRBJ2-7; unclear D gene. V was pared by 0 bases and J by 7 bases, with 13 bases between. The CDR3 is 14 residues long. Germline assignment: CDR1 MNHNY and CDR2 SVGAGI (reference sequence).

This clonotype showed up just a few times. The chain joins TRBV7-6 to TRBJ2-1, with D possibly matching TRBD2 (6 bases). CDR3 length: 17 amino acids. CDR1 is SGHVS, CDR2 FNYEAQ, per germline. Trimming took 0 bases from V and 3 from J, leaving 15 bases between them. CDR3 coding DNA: TGTGCCAGCAGCTTAGCGGGTAGCGGAGAAGGCTACAATGAGCAGTTCTTC. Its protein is CASSLAGSGEGYNEQFF.

The CDR3 loop is CASSYDRGSYQETQYF. The CDR3 nucleotides are TGTGCCAGCAGTTACGACAGGGGGTCGTACCAAGAGACCCAGTACTTC. V usage is TRBV6-9 and J usage is TRBJ2-5; TRBD1 aligns across 9 bases. The CDR3 is 16 residues long. Trimming at V came to 3 bases and at J to 0 bases, leaving 5 bases not matched to a gene. Germline lookup yields CDR1 MNHGY and CDR2 SVAAGI.

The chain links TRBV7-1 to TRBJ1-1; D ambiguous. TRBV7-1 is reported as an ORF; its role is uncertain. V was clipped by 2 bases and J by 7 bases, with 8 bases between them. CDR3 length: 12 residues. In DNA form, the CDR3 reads TGTGCCAGCAGCTCAACCTGGTTTGAAGCTTTCTTT. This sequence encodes CASSSTWFEAFF.

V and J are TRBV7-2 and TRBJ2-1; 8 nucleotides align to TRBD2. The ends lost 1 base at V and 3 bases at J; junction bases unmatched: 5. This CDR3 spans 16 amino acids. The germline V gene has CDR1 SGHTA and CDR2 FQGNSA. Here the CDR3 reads CASSLGPGGGYNEQFF. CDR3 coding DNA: TGTGCCAGCAGCTTAGGTCCGGGAGGGGGCTACAATGAGCAGTTCTTC.

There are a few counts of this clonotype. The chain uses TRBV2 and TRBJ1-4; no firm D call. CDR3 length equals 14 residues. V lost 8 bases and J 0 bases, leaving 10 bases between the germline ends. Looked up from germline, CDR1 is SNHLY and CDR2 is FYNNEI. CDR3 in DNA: TGTGCCAGCCAAAGAATAACAACTAATGAAAAACTGTTTTTT. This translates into CASQRITTNEKLFF.